The table lists the clone carrying this T cell receptor beta chain with a few counts. At one end, the junction sequence differs from germline, possibly due to a read error. This sample was taken from a study of T-cell reconstitution after alpha-beta-depleted transplantation in children. CDR3 length: 11 residues. The V gene's germline CDR1 is MGHRA and CDR2 YSYEKL. A library of TCRbeta sequences, prepared with unique molecular identifiers, was generated. TCRdb independently ran MiXCR on the PCR reads; one entry per CDR3 protein. Here the sample spans hundreds of thousands of distinct CDR3 sequences, around 17% being singletons.

J is TRBJ1-6 and V is TRBV4-1; D is undetermined. The receptor comes from a human donor who donated a stem cell graft to a child with acute myeloid leukemia. This specimen consisted of PBMCs from the stem cell graft donor, obtained from the stem cell graft. The CDR3, as DNA: TGCGCCAGCAGCCAAGATTCGCCCCTCCACTTT. Amino acid sequence: CASSQDSPLHF.